The entry that follows covers one T cell receptor (beta chain) sequence. Its target is not known. Clones were sequenced by immunoSEQ multiplex PCR, and TCRdb holds only the in-frame ones, with some missing. Among tens of thousands of clones listed, around 90% were seen once. This sample is part of a study of T cell responses to AZD1222 COVID-19 vaccine. Study-wide results and caveats: Donors skewed white British and female; clonal diversity was possibly underestimated. Vaccine-associated CD4 TCRs spanned spike, dominant at 160-218 and 743-854.

The CDR3 is 14 residues long. Deletions cut 8 bases from V and 0 bases from J, with 13 bases between. CDR1 is MDHEN and CDR2 is SYDVKM in the germline V gene. The V call is TRBV28, the J call TRBJ1-2; D is unresolved. The material sequenced was peripheral blood, taken 28 days after the second AZD1222 dose. This sequence originates from an adult who received the AZD1222 COVID-19 vaccine. CDR3 DNA sequence: TGTGCCAGCGCCTTGGCGGCCGCTAACTATGGCTACACCTTC. It specifies CASALAAANYGYTF.